This T cell receptor (beta chain) was sequenced during a study of T cells expressing NK-cell markers. Study findings and constraints: It is unclear if expanded NKG2C-expressing clones target HCMV antigens. As a fraction of CD8+ T cells, dominant NKG2C+ clonotypes reached roughly 1.0-8% in six donors. Leadership of the CD3+CD56-NKG2C+ fraction also belonged to these clonotypes in four donors.

UMIs were included in TCR beta cDNA generated by 5'RACE template switching. TCRdb re-analyzed the 5' RACE reads; it lists each CDR3 protein once, without DNA. The sample yields 300,000 to 500,000 distinct CDR3 sequences, of which the top ten take up about 10%. In regard to this clonotype: Its matching antigen is unknown.

This receptor was obtained from a woman aged 45-60 years in good health. Sequencing was done on a sample of blood T cells: a sorted CD56 or NKG2C T cell subset, CD4+ or CD8+ T cells, or bulk PBMC T cells (not recorded which).

Here the CDR3 reads CASSPTSGPPLAKNIQYF. The chain combines TRBV7-8 with TRBJ2-4; TCRdb picks TRBD2, but there is no DNA to check that call. The CDR3 length is 18 residues. CDR1 is SGHVS, CDR2 FQNEAQ, per germline.